A single T cell receptor beta chain is shown here with its context. Authors' data handling: Scientists estimated how many nucleated cells there were by amplifying reference gene primers. Sequencing used immunoSEQ multiplex PCR; TCRdb keeps in-frame clones, though not all of them. V and J calls and clone size are given by that table; D and trimming were obtained from the DNA. The table lists roughly 300,000 clones, almost 85% of them singletons, with around 7.8% in the top ten. This CDR3 comprises 15 residues. V lost 1 base and J lost 2, with 12 bases in between. The germline V gene has CDR1 LNHDA and CDR2 SQIVND (reference sequence). The data were taken from a study of blood T cell repertoires in COVID-19. For the study at large: Researchers got acute and convalescent COVID-19 samples from the United States, Italy and Spain. The analysed material was cDNA or gDNA that came from T cells, B-cell-depleted T cells, or PBMCs.

This chain links TRBV19 with TRBJ2-7; maybe TRBD1 (7 bases). Sequencing was carried out using peripheral blood. This TCR was recovered from a human donor in a cohort sampled during active COVID-19. DNA of the CDR3: TGTGCCAGTAGTATAGTCCCAGGGGGGCCCTACGAGCAGTACTTC. This gives the protein CASSIVPGGPYEQYF.